This T cell receptor beta chain was profiled in a study of T cell repertoires in cytomegalovirus infection. MiXCR, applied by TCRdb to the reads, yields one record per CDR3 protein. This table has hundreds of thousands of distinct CDR3 sequences, roughly a third appearing once. This clonotype was seen a few times. The V and J ends lost 0 bases and 13 bases respectively, with 15 bases between them. In germline, CDR1 is MGHRA, CDR2 YSYEKL. There are 14 residues in the CDR3. Sequencing was performed on PBMCs. The V call is TRBV4-1, the J call TRBJ1-4; D unclear. This sequence was found in a human donor in good health (CMV status not recorded). Some clones in this sample may be carry-over from other donors' samples. This CDR3 is CASSQEFSGLGLFF. CDR3 DNA sequence: TGCGCCAGCAGCCAAGAGTTTTCTGGGCTTGGACTGTTTTTT.